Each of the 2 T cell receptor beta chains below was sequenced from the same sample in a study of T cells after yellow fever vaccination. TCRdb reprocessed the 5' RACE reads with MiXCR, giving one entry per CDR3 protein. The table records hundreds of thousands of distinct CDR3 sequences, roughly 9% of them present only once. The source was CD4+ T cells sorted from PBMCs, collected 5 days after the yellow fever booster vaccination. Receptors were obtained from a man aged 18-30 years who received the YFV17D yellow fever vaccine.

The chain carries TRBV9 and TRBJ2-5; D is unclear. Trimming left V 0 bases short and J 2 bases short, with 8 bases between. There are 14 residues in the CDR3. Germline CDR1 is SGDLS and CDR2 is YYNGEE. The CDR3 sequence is CASSVGGVQETQYF. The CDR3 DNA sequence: TGTGCCAGCAGCGTAGGAGGCGTTCAAGAGACCCAGTACTTC.

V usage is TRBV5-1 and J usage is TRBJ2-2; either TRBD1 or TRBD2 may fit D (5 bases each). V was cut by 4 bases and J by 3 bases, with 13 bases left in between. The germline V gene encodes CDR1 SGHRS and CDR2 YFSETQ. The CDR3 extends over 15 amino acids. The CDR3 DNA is TGCGCCAGCAGCCTGGAGAGGGGACACACCGGGGAGCTGTTTTTT. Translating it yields CASSLERGHTGELFF.